These T cell receptor beta chains were read from a single sample in a study of Graves' ophthalmopathy and Graves' hyperthyroidism. TCRdb fed the multiplex PCR reads into MiXCR, producing one record per CDR3 protein. The data hold 1 million to 1.3 million distinct CDR3 sequences, with about 36% observed a single time. Material: peripheral blood or thyroid tissue (not recorded which). The receptors here all came from an adult man with Graves' hyperthyroidism. Each CDR3 is given with its conserved first and last residue. The D gene is left open where the match is weak. Not all rows give a size; the values are once, few, many and, for expanded clones, a class.

j_call,v_call,d_call,clone_size,cdr3_aa,cdr3_nt
TRBJ1-4,TRBV20-1,TRBD1,NA,CSVAPGQGDEKLFF,TGCAGTGTGGCGCCGGGACAGGGGGATGAAAAACTGTTTTTT
TRBJ1-5,TRBV5-4,NA,once,CASSNGRDWRETQHF,TGTGCCAGCAGCAACGGAAGGGATTGGCGTGAGACCCAGCATTTT
TRBJ2-5,TRBV7-9,NA,NA,CASSLAPTGSETQYF,TGTGCCAGCAGCTTAGCTCCCACAGGGTCAGAGACCCAGTACTTC
TRBJ2-5,TRBV9,NA,many,CASSGQPGRYAETQYF,TGTGCCAGCAGCGGCCAACCGGGACGGTATGCAGAGACCCAGTACTTC
TRBJ1-5,TRBV4-1,NA,NA,CASSQEAGARDSNQPQHF,TGCGCCAGCAGCCAAGAAGCAGGGGCCAGAGATAGCAATCAGCCCCAGCATTTT
TRBJ1-4,TRBV5-1,NA,few,CASSLTSNHEKLFF,TGCGCCAGCAGCTTGACCTCAAATCATGAAAAACTGTTTTTT
TRBJ2-7,TRBV29-1,NA,many,CSVARGRTYEQYF,TGCAGCGTTGCCAGGGGGAGGACCTACGAGCAGTACTTC
TRBJ2-7,TRBV11-2,NA,NA,CASRPLSPGGAGQYF,TGTGCCAGCAGACCGTTATCCCCCGGCGGGGCTGGGCAGTACTTC
TRBJ1-1,TRBV7-2,NA,NA,CASGPGGGNTEAFF,TGTGCCAGCGGACCCGGGGGGGGAAACACTGAAGCTTTCTTT
TRBJ1-5,TRBV4-3,NA,few,CASSQDAQGFDQPQHF,TGCGCCAGCAGCCAAGATGCACAGGGTTTTGATCAGCCCCAGCATTTT
TRBJ2-7,TRBV5-1,TRBD1,NA,CASSLAGDRTGTYEQYF,TGCGCCAGCAGCTTGGCAGGAGACCGGACAGGAACCTACGAGCAGTACTTC
TRBJ2-5,TRBV4-3,TRBD1,NA,CASSQSARDRGQETQYF,TGCGCCAGCAGCCAGTCGGCTCGGGACAGGGGGCAAGAGACCCAGTACTTC
TRBJ1-1,TRBV29-1,NA,many,CSVARGRNTEAFF,TGCAGCGTTGCCCGGGGCAGGAACACTGAAGCTTTCTTT
TRBJ2-2,TRBV7-2,NA,few,CASSAGVDRDTGELFF,TGTGCCAGCAGCGCTGGAGTTGATAGAGACACCGGGGAGCTGTTTTTT
TRBJ1-5,TRBV10-3,TRBD1,many,CAISDRGYQPQHF,TGTGCCATCAGCGACAGGGGATATCAGCCCCAGCATTTT
TRBJ1-4,TRBV15,NA,NA,CATSRAAGVEKLFF,TGTGCCACCAGCAGAGCGGCAGGGGTAGAAAAACTGTTTTTT
TRBJ1-2,TRBV29-1,TRBD1,NA,CSVRTGGYYGYTF,TGCAGCGTACGGACAGGGGGCTACTATGGCTACACCTTC
TRBJ2-6,TRBV19,NA,few,CASPGLGPGANVLTF,TGTGCCAGTCCGGGGCTGGGTCCCGGGGCCAACGTCCTGACTTTC
TRBJ2-3,TRBV20-1,TRBD2,few,CSARDRLAGARTDTQYF,TGCAGTGCTAGGGACAGACTAGCGGGAGCCCGCACAGATACGCAGTATTTT
TRBJ1-2,TRBV7-2,NA,NA,CASSGRAVGGYTF,TGTGCCAGCAGCGGGAGGGCTGTGGGTGGCTACACCTTC
TRBJ2-2,TRBV7-8,NA,many,CASASTGLSGELFF,TGTGCCAGCGCCTCAACAGGGTTGTCCGGGGAGCTGTTTTTT
TRBJ1-1,TRBV11-2,NA,many,CASSLGVWNTEAFF,TGTGCCAGCAGCTTAGGGGTATGGAACACTGAAGCTTTCTTT
TRBJ2-7,TRBV2,NA,many,CASSDWGAHEQYF,TGTGCCAGCAGTGATTGGGGAGCCCACGAGCAGTACTTC
TRBJ2-7,TRBV4-1,NA,NA,CASSQDWGFRAYEQYF,TGCGCCAGCAGCCAAGATTGGGGCTTTCGCGCCTACGAGCAGTACTTC
TRBJ1-4,TRBV29-1,NA,NA,CSVERTEGTNEKLFF,TGCAGCGTTGAACGGACGGAGGGTACTAATGAAAAACTGTTTTTT
TRBJ2-5,TRBV15,NA,NA,CATSRGAAGGQETQYF,TGTGCCACCAGCAGGGGGGCGGCTGGCGGTCAAGAGACCCAGTACTTC
TRBJ2-2,TRBV7-8,NA,few,CASSPRGGPGGELFF,TGTGCCAGCAGCCCCAGGGGCGGACCCGGGGGGGAGCTGTTTTTT
TRBJ2-5,TRBV29-1,NA,many,CSVQGIGKETQYF,TGCAGCGTCCAGGGGATTGGGAAAGAGACCCAGTACTTC
TRBJ1-2,TRBV2,NA,many,CASSEAQMGYGYTF,TGTGCCAGCAGTGAAGCGCAGATGGGATATGGCTACACCTTC
TRBJ2-6,TRBV28,NA,few,CASSPLSSGANVLTF,TGTGCCAGCAGTCCCCTTAGCTCTGGGGCCAACGTCCTGACTTTC
TRBJ2-6,TRBV14,NA,many,CASSQVWGGEIRSGANVLTF,TGTGCCAGCAGCCAAGTGTGGGGAGGAGAGATCCGCTCTGGGGCCAACGTCCTGACTTTC
TRBJ2-7,TRBV7-6,TRBD1,NA,CASSSRTGGLSPYEQYF,TGTGCCAGCAGCTCGCGGACAGGGGGTTTGTCCCCCTACGAGCAGTACTTC
TRBJ1-2,TRBV15,TRBD1,NA,CATSSPGQGDYGYTF,TGTGCCACCAGCAGCCCCGGACAGGGAGACTATGGCTACACCTTC
TRBJ1-2,TRBV28,NA,NA,CASNSITTDNYGYTF,TGTGCCAGCAACTCAATTACGACGGATAACTATGGCTACACCTTC
TRBJ1-5,TRBV10-3,NA,many,CAISRQDDQPQHF,TGTGCCATCAGTAGACAGGATGATCAGCCCCAGCATTTT
TRBJ1-1,TRBV6-2/TRBV6-3,NA,NA,CASSYGWGVGTEAFF,TGTGCCAGCAGTTACGGTTGGGGGGTCGGCACTGAAGCTTTCTTT
TRBJ2-6,TRBV6-1,TRBD1,NA,CASSRTSGQGTSGANVLTF,TGTGCCAGCAGTCGTACATCCGGACAGGGTACTTCTGGGGCCAACGTCCTGACTTTC
TRBJ2-7,TRBV10-3,TRBD2,NA,CAIGSGRSSSYEQYF,TGTGCCATCGGGAGCGGGAGGTCTAGCTCCTACGAGCAGTACTTC
TRBJ1-1,TRBV20-1,NA,NA,CSASGETEAFF,TGCAGTGCTAGTGGGGAAACTGAAGCTTTCTTT
TRBJ1-2,TRBV15,TRBD1,NA,CATSSAGTGYGYTF,TGTGCCACCAGCAGCGCGGGGACAGGGTATGGCTACACCTTC
TRBJ2-7,TRBV7-9,TRBD2,once,CASSPFAGGPSEQYF,TGTGCCAGCAGCCCCTTTGCGGGAGGGCCTAGCGAGCAGTACTTC
TRBJ1-5,TRBV15,NA,once,CATTIGGANQPQHF,TGTGCCACCACAATCGGCGGGGCAAATCAGCCCCAGCATTTT
TRBJ2-5,TRBV7-2,NA,many,CASSLSGSQETQYF,TGTGCCAGCAGCTTATCCGGGTCCCAAGAGACCCAGTACTTC
TRBJ2-7,TRBV19,NA,NA,CASNPGRNVHEQYF,TGTGCCAGTAATCCGGGCCGAAATGTCCACGAGCAGTACTTC
TRBJ1-1,TRBV28,NA,NA,CASSLWTAVAFF,TGTGCCAGCAGTTTATGGACCGCCGTAGCTTTCTTT
TRBJ2-7,TRBV29-1,NA,NA,CSFRAGPYEQYF,TGCAGCTTTCGGGCAGGGCCCTACGAGCAGTACTTC
TRBJ1-1,TRBV12-3/TRBV12-4,TRBD1,NA,CASSLQRTGGRNTEAFF,TGTGCCAGCAGTCTACAACGGACAGGGGGTAGGAACACTGAAGCTTTCTTT
TRBJ1-5,TRBV24-1,TRBD1,many,CATSDLTGGYQPQHF,TGTGCCACCAGTGACCTGACAGGGGGCTATCAGCCCCAGCATTTT
TRBJ2-2,TRBV7-8,NA,few,CASSLMSGMILRELFF,TGTGCCAGCAGCTTAATGTCAGGGATGATTCTACGGGAGCTGTTTTTT
TRBJ1-5,TRBV7-2,NA,NA,CASNRGEAQPQHF,TGTGCCAGCAACCGGGGTGAAGCTCAGCCCCAGCATTTT
TRBJ2-2,TRBV6-5,NA,NA,CASSYGASGTGELFF,TGTGCCAGCAGTTACGGGGCTTCGGGCACCGGGGAGCTGTTTTTT
TRBJ2-7,TRBV7-9,TRBD1,NA,CASSQDNTGAYEQYF,TGTGCCAGCAGCCAAGATAATACAGGGGCATACGAGCAGTACTTC
TRBJ2-7,TRBV20-1,TRBD2,many,CSAIGLDSYEQYF,TGCAGTGCTATAGGACTAGACTCCTACGAGCAGTACTTC
TRBJ2-7,TRBV6-5,TRBD1,few,CASVGQDYSYEQYF,TGTGCCAGCGTGGGACAGGATTATTCTTACGAGCAGTACTTC
TRBJ1-4,TRBV7-2,NA,NA,CASSLARGFYEKLFF,TGTGCCAGCAGCTTAGCGAGGGGCTTTTATGAAAAACTGTTTTTT